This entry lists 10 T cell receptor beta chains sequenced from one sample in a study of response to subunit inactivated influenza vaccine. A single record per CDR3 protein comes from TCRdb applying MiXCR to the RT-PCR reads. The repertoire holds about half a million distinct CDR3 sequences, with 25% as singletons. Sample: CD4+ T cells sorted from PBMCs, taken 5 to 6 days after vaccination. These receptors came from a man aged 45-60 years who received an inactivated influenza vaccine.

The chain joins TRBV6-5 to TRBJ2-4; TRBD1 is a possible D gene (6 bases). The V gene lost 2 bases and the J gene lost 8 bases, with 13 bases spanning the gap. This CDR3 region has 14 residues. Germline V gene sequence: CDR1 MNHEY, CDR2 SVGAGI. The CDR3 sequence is CASSYVQGADIQYF. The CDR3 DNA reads TGTGCCAGCAGTTACGTACAGGGTGCGGACATTCAGTACTTC.

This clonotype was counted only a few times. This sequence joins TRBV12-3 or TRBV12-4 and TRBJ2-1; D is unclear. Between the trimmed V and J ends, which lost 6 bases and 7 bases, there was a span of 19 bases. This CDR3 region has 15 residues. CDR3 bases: TGTGCCAGCAGCCTAAGGGTCAGTTCTACAAATGAGCAGTTCTTC. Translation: CASSLRVSSTNEQFF.

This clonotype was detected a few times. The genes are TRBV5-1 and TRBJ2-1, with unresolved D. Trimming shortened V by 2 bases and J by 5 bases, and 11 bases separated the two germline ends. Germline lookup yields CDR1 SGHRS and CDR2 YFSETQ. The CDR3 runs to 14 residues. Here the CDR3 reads CASSLSGSDNEQFF. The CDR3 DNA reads TGCGCCAGCAGCTTATCCGGGTCCGACAATGAGCAGTTCTTC.

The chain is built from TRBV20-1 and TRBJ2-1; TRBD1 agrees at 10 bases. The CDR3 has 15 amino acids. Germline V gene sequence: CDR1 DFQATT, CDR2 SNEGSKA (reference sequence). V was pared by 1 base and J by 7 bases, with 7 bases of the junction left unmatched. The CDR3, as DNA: TGCAGTGCTAGAGGGGACAGGGGAATAGGGAATGAGCAGTTCTTC. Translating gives CSARGDRGIGNEQFF.

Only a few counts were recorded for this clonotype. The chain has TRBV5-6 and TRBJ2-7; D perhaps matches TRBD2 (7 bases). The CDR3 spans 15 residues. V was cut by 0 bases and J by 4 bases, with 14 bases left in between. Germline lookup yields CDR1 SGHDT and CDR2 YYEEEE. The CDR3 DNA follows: TGTGCCAGCAGCTTGGTAGGGGGGGCAAGTTACGAGCAGTACTTC. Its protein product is CASSLVGGASYEQYF.

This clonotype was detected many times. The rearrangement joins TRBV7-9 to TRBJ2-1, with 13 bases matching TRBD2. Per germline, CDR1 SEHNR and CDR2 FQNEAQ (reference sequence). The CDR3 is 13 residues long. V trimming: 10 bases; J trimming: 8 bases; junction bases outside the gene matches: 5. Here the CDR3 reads CATGLAGVDEQFF. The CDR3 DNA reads TGTGCCACCGGACTAGCGGGGGTTGATGAGCAGTTCTTC.

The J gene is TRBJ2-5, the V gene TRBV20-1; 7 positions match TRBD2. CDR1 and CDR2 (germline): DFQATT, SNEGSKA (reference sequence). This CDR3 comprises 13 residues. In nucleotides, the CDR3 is TGCAGCGGGAGACTAGCCCACCAAGAGACCCAGTACTTC. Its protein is CSGRLAHQETQYF.

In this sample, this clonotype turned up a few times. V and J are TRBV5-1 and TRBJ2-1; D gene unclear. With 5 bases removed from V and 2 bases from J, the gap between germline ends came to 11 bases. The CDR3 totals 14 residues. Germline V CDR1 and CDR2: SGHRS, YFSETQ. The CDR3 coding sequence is TGCGCCAGCAGGATTCCGGGCCCCTACAATGAGCAGTTCTTC. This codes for CASRIPGPYNEQFF.

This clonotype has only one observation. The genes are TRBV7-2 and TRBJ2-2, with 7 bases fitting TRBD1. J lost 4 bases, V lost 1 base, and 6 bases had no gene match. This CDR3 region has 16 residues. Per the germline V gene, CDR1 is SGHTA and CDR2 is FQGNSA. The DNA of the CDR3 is TGTGCCAGCAGCTTAGTTGTGACAGGGATCACCGGGGAGCTGTTTTTT. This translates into CASSLVVTGITGELFF. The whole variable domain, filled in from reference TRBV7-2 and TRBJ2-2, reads GAGVSQSPSNKVTEKGKDVELRCDPISGHTALYWYRQSLGQGLEFLIYFQGNSAPDKSGLPSDRFSAERTGGSVSTLTIQRTQQEDSAVYLCASSLVVTGITGELFFGEGSRLTVL.

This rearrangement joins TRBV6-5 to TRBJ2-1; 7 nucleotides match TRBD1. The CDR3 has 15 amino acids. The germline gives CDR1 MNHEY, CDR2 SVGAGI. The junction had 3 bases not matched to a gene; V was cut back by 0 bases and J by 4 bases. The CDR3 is CASSYSGGEYNEQFF. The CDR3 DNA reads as TGTGCCAGCAGTTACTCAGGGGGCGAATACAATGAGCAGTTCTTC.